This T cell receptor beta chain was documented in a study of blood T cell repertoires in COVID-19. The CDR3 totals 15 residues. V was shortened by 0 bases and J by 4 bases, with 13 bases between the two germline ends. CDR1 is MNHEY, CDR2 SVGAGI, per germline. Using immunoSEQ multiplex PCR, the repertoire was profiled, and TCRdb retains in-frame clones only, with some absent. Among fewer than 300,000 clones listed, about 86% were seen once. The V call is TRBV6-5, the J call TRBJ2-7; D is possibly TRBD1 (6 bases). The receptor comes from a woman aged 25 to 39 with COVID-19, enrolled during active disease. Sample: peripheral blood. This chain's CDR3 is CASSYSRGQTYEQYF. In DNA form, the CDR3 reads TGTGCCAGCAGTTACTCTCGGGGACAAACTTACGAGCAGTACTTC.